Below, one TCR beta chain is given with its context. The antigen is unknown. A J-beta primer mix and a sample-barcoded 5' primer were used in a second PCR of roughly 6 to 12 cycles. Every cDNA molecule bore a tag from a template-switch adaptor containing 12 random nucleotides. Each CDR3 protein gets one entry after TCRdb re-called the 5' RACE reads with MiXCR. Among hundreds of thousands of distinct CDR3 sequences listed, about 54% were seen once. The data belong to a study of blood T cells in healthy people across ages. Whole-study results and caveats: Correlation between TCR beta diversity and naive T cell percentage was strong. Significant beta diversity loss was already apparent by age around 36, declining roughly linearly. Possibly, changes in expanded clonotypes were confounded because donor CMV status was unknown.

This sequence originates from a man in his sixties in good health. The sample taken for sequencing was blood.

CDR3 DNA sequence: TGTGCCATCAGTGAGTCATCGTCAGTGGGGAACACTGAAGCTTTCTTT. Translation: CAISESSSVGNTEAFF. V is TRBV10-3 and J is TRBJ1-1; no reliable D call. The CDR3 totals 16 residues. V was cut by 0 bases and J by 1 base, with 12 bases left in between. Germline CDR1 and CDR2: ENHRY and SYGVKD.